The entry below describes one T cell receptor beta chain. The V end lost 3 bases, the J end lost 3 bases, and 12 bases lay between the germline ends. This CDR3 comprises 14 residues. CDR1 is MNHEY, CDR2 SMNVEV, per germline (reference sequence). The sample belongs to a study of shared clonotypes between healthy human individuals. On sorted subsets, replicate PCRs used about 0.2 ug DNA, or approximately 33,000 T cell genomes. TCRdb's table, derived via immunoSEQ multiplex PCR, lists solely in-frame clones and lacks some. The data show more than 850,000 clones, with 75% to 85% seen just once and under 0.65% held by the top ten.

This clonotype was sampled from a man aged 18 to 29 in good health. Some clones in this sample may be carry-over from other donors' samples. The V call is TRBV27, the J call TRBJ2-7; tentatively, D is TRBD2 (6 bases). Specimen: memory CD4+ T cells from PBMCs. Described subset: CD45RA-negative fraction. DNA of the CDR3: TGTGCCAGCAGTTTGTTCCCTAGCGACTACGAGCAGTACTTC. It codes for CASSLFPSDYEQYF.